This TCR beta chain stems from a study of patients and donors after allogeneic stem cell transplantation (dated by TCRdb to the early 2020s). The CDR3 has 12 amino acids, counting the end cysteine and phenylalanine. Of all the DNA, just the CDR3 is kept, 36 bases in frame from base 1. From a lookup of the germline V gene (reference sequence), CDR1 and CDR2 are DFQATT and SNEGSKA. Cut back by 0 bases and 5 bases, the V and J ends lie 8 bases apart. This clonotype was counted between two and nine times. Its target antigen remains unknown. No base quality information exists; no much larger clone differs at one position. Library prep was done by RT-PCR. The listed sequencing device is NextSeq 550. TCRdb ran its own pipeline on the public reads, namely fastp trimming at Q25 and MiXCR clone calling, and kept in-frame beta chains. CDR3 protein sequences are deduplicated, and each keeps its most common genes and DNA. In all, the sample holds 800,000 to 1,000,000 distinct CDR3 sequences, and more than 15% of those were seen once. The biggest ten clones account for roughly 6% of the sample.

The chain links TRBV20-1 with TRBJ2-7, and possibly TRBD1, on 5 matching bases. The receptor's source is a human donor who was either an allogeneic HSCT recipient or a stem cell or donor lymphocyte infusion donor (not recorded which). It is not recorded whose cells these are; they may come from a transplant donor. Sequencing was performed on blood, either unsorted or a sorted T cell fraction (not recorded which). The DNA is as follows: TGCAGTGCTAGAGATGAAGGGGACGAGCAGTACTTC. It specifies CSARDEGDEQYF.